This T cell receptor (beta chain) was retrieved from a study of blood T cell repertoires in COVID-19. Germline CDR1 and CDR2: SGDLS and YYNGEE. V lost 0 bases, J lost 1 base, and 7 bases lay in between. The CDR3 spans 14 residues. The method was immunoSEQ multiplex PCR; TCRdb's version includes in-frame clones alone and lacks a portion of them. Among a few hundred thousand clones listed, approximately 85% were seen once. Sequencing was carried out using PBMCs or T cells enriched from blood (not recorded which). The V and J genes are TRBV9 and TRBJ1-1; D is uncertain. This TCR was sampled from a woman aged 50 to 60 who had been exposed to COVID-19. In DNA form, the CDR3 reads TGTGCCAGCAGCGTAGCAGGAGGGAACACTGAAGCTTTCTTT. Translation: CASSVAGGNTEAFF.